This TCR beta chain derives from a study of cytomegalovirus exposure and HLA in healthy donors. Looking at the study overall: A preliminary data release comprised 80 million or so unique TCRs obtained from HLA-typed donors. Whole-study findings and limits: Earlier results showed most TCR beta V segments being productive about 87% or about 30% of the time. Analysis performed later found around 15,000 TCR beta sequences associated with HLA alleles at 0.05 false discovery rate.

A remark on this clone: Its antigen is not known.

The CDR3 has 15 residues. Germline V gene sequence: CDR1 SGDLS, CDR2 YYNGEE. V lost 0 bases and J lost 4, with 13 bases in between. PCR was performed using 60 Vbeta and 13 Jbeta primers. The method was immunoSEQ multiplex PCR; TCRdb's version includes in-frame clones alone and lacks a portion of them. The table has under 300,000 clones, roughly four fifths seen once; the top ten hold about 7.5%. Input material: PBMCs. The receptor's source is a woman aged 55-69 years in good health and CMV-seropositive. The genes are TRBV9 and TRBJ1-2, with a weak D call TRBD1 (6 bases). The CDR3 reads CASSVEGGGVYGYTF. The CDR3 bases are TGTGCCAGCAGCGTAGAAGGGGGGGGTGTCTATGGCTACACCTTC.